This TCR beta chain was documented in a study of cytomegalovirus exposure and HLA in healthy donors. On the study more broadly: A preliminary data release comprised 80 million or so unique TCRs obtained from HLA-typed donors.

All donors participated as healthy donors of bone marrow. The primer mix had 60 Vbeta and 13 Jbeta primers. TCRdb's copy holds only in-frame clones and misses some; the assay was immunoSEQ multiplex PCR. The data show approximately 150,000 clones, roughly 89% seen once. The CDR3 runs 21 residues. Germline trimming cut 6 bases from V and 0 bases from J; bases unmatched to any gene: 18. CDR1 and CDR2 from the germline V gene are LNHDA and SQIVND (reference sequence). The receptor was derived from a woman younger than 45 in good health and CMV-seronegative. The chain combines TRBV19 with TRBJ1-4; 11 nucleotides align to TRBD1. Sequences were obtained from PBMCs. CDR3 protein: CASSSPGEDRGRLPTNEKLFF. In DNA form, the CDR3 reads TGTGCCAGTAGCTCACCCGGCGAGGACAGGGGGCGCCTCCCAACTAATGAAAAACTGTTTTTT.